The text below deals with one T cell receptor (beta chain). Its antigen is unknown. No per-base quality is available; no much larger clone lies one base away. This record belongs to a study of T cells after posttransplantation cyclophosphamide (TCRdb year 2016). For the study in its entirety: Using TRB sequencing, the study followed how the T cell repertoire rebuilt after myeloablative bone marrow transplantation with posttransplantation cyclophosphamide given as GVHD prophylaxis. Samples from 35 PTCy-treated patients and roughly 17 related bone marrow donors of those patients were subjected to antigen receptor sequencing. Blood from all 35 or so PTCy patients with 1-year posttransplant specimens was subjected to TRB sequencing. TRB sequencing was also done on up to about 3 additional blood samples from 2 to 5.2 years after transplant in 3 patients, and on pretransplant blood from 4 patients. Because TRA and TRB clonality correlated tightly in about 9 samples, the subsequent TCR analyses were limited to TRB only. Public TRB sequences were checked against a database of over 3,500 sequences associated with responses to pathogens, tumor antigens, self-antigens and alloantigens.

TRB sequencing used genomic DNA with the immunoSEQ assay at survey resolution or the hsTCRB kit. For the original study's pipeline: The immunoSEQ software handled initial read processing, and the LymphoSeq R package was used for repertoire analyses. Clonality was computed as 1 minus normalized Shannon entropy; Gini coefficient was also calculated for each TRB dataset. To infer phenotypes in unsorted samples, TRB sequences from sorted subsets of the recipient or donor were mapped onto the unsorted samples of the same recipient. TCRdb mirrors the immuneACCESS table, restricted to in-frame sequences. Some clones are absent from its copies; in checked studies, under half trace to an unresolved V gene, and the reason for the others is unknown. D and trimming come from the DNA, and the V and J calls and clone size come from that table. The sample contains approximately 52,000 clones, about 86% of them found a single time. The top ten constitute roughly 2.8% of the sample.

Overall study results and their limits: The TRB repertoires of T cells infiltrating skin or GI tract showed only limited overlap with the TRB repertoires of T cells in blood. Across a few dozen patients, TRB clonality was highly associated with recipient CMV seropositivity and CMV reactivation, and diversity in PTCy patients was similar to diversity in CNI/methotrexate controls. At 1-2 months, donor-recipient similarity was low but rose over the first year, and the later blood repertoires were often dominated by donor CD8+ memory clones.

The PTCy-treated patients were enrolled in a prospective multi-institutional clinical trial. Mononuclear cells from peripheral blood and bone marrow were separated by Ficoll-Hypaque density centrifugation and then cryopreserved. Based on the germline V gene (reference sequence), the CDR1 and CDR2 sequences are LNHDA and SQIVND. From its cysteine to its phenylalanine, the CDR3 spans 15 amino acids. Only the CDR3 DNA stays, 45 bases, in frame from base 1. Trimming leaves V shorter by 9 bases and J shorter by 4 bases, with the junction holding 10 bases beyond the gene matches. The sequenced sample was PBMCs. This chain is built from TRBV19 and TRBJ1-1, with 11 bases aligning to TRBD1. This TCR derives from a young man with a blood cancer, CMV-positive, and with a related stem cell donor. CDR3 sequence: CASARDRGSGTEAFF. The DNA is as follows: TGTGCCAGCGCCCGGGACAGGGGGTCTGGCACTGAAGCTTTCTTT. Where the CDR3 stops, the reference TRBV19 and TRBJ1-1 genes take over; the full variable domain is DGGITQSPKYLFRKEGQNVTLSCEQNLNHDAMYWYRQDPGQGLRLIYYSQIVNDFQKGDIAEGYSVSREKKESFPLTVTSAQKNPTAFYLCASARDRGSGTEAFFGQGTRLTVV.